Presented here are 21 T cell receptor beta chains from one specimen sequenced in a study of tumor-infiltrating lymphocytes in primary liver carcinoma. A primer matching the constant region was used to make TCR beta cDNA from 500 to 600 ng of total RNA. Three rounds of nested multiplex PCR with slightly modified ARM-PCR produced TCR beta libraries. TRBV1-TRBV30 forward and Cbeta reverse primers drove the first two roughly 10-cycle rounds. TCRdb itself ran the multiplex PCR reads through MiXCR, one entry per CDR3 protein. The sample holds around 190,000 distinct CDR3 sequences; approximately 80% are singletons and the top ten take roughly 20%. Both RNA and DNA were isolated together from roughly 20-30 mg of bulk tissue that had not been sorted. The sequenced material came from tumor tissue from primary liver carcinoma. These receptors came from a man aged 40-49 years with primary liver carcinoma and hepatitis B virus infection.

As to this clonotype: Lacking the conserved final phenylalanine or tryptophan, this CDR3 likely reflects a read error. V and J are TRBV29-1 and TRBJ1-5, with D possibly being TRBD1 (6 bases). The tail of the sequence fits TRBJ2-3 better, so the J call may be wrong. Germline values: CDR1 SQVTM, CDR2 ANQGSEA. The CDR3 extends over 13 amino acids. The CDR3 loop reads CSVVGQINQLQYL. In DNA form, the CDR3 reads TGCAGCGTTGTCGGACAGATCAATCAGCTCCAGTATCTT.

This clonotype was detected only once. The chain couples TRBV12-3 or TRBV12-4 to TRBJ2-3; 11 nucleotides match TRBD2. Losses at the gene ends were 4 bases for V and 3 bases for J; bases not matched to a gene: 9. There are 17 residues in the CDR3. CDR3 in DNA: TGTGCCAGCAGTTCCCCGACTAGCGGGATAAGTACAGATACGCAGTATTTT. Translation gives CASSSPTSGISTDTQYF.

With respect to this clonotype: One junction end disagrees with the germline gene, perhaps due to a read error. CDR3 sequence: CASSVRQGAYNEQFF. The DNA for the CDR3 is TGTGCCAGCAGCGTCCGACAGGGGGCATACAATGAGCAGTTCTTT. The chain combines TRBV9 with TRBJ2-1; 10 bases agree with TRBD1. This CDR3 region has 15 residues. Germline V lookup: CDR1 SGDLS, CDR2 YYNGEE.

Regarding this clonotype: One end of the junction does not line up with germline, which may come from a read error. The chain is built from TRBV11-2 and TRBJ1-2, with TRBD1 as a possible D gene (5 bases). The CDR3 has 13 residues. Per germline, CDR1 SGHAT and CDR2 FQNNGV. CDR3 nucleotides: TGTGTCAGCAGCTTTGACAGAGGCTATGGCTACACCTTC. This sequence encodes CVSSFDRGYGYTF.

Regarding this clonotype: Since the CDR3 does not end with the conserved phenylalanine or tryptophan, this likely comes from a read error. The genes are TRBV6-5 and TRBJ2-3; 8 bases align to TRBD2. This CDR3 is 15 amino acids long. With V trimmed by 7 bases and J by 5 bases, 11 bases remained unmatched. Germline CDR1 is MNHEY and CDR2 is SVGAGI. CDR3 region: CASNPGLAGIDTQYS. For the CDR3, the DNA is TGTGCCAGCAACCCAGGATTAGCGGGAATAGATACGCAGTATTCT.

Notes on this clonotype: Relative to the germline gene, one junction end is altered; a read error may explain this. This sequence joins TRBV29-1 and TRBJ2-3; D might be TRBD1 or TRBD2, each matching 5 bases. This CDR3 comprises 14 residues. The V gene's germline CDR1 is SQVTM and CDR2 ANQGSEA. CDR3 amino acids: CSVTLVGVTNTHYF. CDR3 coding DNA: TGCAGCGTCACTCTAGTGGGGGTAACAAATACGCATTATTTT.

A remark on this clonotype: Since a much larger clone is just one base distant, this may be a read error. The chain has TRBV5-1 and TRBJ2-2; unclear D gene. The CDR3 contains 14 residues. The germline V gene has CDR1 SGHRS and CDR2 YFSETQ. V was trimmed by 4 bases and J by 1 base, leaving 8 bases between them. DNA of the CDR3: TGCGCCAGCAGCCCCGGCGTGAACACCGGGGAGCTGTTTTTT. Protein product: CASSPGVNTGELFF.

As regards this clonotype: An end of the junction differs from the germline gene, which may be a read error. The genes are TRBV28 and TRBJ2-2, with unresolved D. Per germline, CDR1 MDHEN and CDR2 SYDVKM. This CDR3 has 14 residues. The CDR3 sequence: CATSGFTNTGELFF. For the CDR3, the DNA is TGTGCCACCAGTGGCTTCACTAACACCGGGGAGCTGTTTTTT.

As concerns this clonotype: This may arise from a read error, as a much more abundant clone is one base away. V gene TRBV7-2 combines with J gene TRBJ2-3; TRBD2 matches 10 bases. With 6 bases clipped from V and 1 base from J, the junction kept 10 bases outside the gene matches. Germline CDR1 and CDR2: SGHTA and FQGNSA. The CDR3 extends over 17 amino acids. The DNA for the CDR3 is TGTGCCAGCAGACGGACTAGCGGTTCGGAGGGCACAGATACGCAGTATTTT. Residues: CASRRTSGSEGTDTQYF.

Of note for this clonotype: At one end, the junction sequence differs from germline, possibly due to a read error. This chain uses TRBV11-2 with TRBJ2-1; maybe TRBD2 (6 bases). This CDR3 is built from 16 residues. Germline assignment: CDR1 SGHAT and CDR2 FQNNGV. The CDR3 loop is CVSSLDRLALADEQIF. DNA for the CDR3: TGTGTCAGCAGCTTAGATCGTTTAGCGTTAGCGGATGAACAGATCTTC.

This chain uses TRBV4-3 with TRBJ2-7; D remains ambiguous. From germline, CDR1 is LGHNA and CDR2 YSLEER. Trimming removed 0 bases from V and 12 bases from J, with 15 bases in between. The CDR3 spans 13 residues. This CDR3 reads CASSQDLSYELYF. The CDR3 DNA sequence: TGCGCCAGCAGCCAAGATCTGTCCTACGAGTTGTACTTC.

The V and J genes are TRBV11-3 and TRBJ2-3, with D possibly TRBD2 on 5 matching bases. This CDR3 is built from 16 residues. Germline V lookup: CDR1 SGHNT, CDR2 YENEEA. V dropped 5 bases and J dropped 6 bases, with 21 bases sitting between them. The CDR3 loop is CASSTGIQRALDTQYF. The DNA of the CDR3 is TGTGCCAGCAGCACGGGGATCCAGCGTGCCTTGGATACGCAGTATTTT.

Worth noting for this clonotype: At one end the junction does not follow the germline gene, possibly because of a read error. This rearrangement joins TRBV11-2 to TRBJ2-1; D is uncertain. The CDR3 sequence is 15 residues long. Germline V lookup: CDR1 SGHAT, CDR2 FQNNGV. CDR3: CACSLLGLSYNEQFF. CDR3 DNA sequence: TGTGCCTGCAGCTTATTGGGGTTGTCCTACAATGAACAGTTCTTC. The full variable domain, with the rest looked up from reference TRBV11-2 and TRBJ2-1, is EAGVAQSPRYKIIEKRQSVAFWCNPISGHATLYWYQQILGQGPKLLIQFQNNGVVDDSQLPKDRFSAERLKGVDSTLKIQPAKLEDSAVYLCACSLLGLSYNEQFFGPGTRLTVL.

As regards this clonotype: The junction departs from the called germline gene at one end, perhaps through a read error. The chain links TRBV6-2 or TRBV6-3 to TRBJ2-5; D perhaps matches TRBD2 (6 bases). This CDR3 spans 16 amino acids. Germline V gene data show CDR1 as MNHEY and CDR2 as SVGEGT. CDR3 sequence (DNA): TGTCCCAGCAGTCATTCGACGCCAGCGGGCGAAGAGGCCCAGTACTTC. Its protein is CPSSHSTPAGEEAQYF.

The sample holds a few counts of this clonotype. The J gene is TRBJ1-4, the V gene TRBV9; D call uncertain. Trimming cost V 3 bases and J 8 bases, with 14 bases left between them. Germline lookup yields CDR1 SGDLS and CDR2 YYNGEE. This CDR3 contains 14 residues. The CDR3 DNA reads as TGTGCCAGCAGCGCCCAAATGGGTAGCGAAAAACTGTTTTTT. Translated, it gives CASSAQMGSEKLFF.

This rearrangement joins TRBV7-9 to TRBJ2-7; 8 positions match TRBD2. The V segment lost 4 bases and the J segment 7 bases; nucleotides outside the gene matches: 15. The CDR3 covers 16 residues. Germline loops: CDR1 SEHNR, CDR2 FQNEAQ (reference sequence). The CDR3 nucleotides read TGTGCCAGCAGCTGGGCCAGCGGGAGAGAGTTGGGTGAGCAGTACTTC. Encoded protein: CASSWASGRELGEQYF.

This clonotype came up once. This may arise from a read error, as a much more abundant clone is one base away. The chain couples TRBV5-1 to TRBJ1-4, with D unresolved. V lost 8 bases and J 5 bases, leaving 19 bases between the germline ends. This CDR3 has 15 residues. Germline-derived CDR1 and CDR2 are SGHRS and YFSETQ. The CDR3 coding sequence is TGCGCCAGAAGCCCACTTTCCTTACAGAATGAAAAACTGTTTTTT. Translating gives CARSPLSLQNEKLFF.

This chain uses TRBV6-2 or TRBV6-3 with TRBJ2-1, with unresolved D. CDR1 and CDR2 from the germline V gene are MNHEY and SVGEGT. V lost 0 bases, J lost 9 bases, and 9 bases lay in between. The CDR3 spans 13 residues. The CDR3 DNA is TGTGCCAGCAGTTACTCGTATAAGATTGAGCAGTTCTTC. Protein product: CASSYSYKIEQFF.

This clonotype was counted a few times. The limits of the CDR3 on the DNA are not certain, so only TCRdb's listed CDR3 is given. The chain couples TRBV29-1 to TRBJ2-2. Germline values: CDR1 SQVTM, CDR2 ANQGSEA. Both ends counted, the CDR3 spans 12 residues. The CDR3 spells CSVAEGTGELFF.

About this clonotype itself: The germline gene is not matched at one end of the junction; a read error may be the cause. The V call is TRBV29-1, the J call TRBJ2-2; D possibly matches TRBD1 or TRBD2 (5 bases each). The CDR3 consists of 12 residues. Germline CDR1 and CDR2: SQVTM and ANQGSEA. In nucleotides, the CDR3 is TGCAGCGTGCCTGAGGGGAGTGGGGAGCTGATTTTT. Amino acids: CSVPEGSGELIF.

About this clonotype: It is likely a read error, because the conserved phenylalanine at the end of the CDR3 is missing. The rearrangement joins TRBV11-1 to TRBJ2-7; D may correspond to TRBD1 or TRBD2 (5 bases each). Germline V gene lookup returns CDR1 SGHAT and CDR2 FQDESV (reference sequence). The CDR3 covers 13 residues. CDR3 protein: CASSGDRAYDQYI. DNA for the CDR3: TGTGCCAGCAGCGGGGACCGCGCCTACGACCAGTACATC.